This passage covers 10 T cell receptor beta chains from one sample sequenced in a study of post-analysis software for immune sequencing data. Study outcomes and limitations: TRBV segments more frequent in patients than in controls numbered five and included TRBV5-6, TRBV5-1 and TRBV20-1.

No antigens are known for them. cDNA libraries for TCR beta contained unique molecular identifiers. Via MiXCR, TCRdb re-called the PCR reads, giving one row per CDR3 protein. The sample comprises about 820,000 distinct CDR3 sequences, about 57% of which are singletons, and approximately 4.4% rests with the top ten. The specimen was blood. The receptors come from a girl aged 10 to 17 with multiple sclerosis.

Only one count was recorded for this clonotype. The chain links TRBV4-2 to TRBJ1-2, with TRBD1 as a possible D gene (6 bases). Trimming removed 0 bases at V and 4 bases at J, with 12 bases between. The CDR3 contains 15 residues. Germline V gene lookup returns CDR1 LGHNA and CDR2 YNFKEQ. The CDR3: CASSQDPAGVYGYTF. CDR3 sequence (DNA): TGTGCCAGCAGCCAAGATCCGGCAGGGGTCTATGGCTACACCTTC.

This clonotype was recorded once. This rearrangement joins TRBV7-9 to TRBJ2-7, with D perhaps given as TRBD1 or TRBD2 (6 bases each). The CDR3 totals 15 residues. Per the germline V gene, CDR1 is SEHNR and CDR2 is FQNEAQ (reference sequence). Trimming took 5 bases from V and 7 from J, leaving 21 bases between them. The CDR3 bases are TGTGCCAGCAGCCCCCAAGGGGGGCGCTCGAATGAGCAGTACTTC. The encoded protein is CASSPQGGRSNEQYF.

This chain links TRBV6-6 with TRBJ2-5; 8 bases line up with TRBD2. CDR1 and CDR2 from the germline V gene are MNHNY and SVGAGI (reference sequence). The CDR3 extends over 15 amino acids. Unmatched junction bases numbered 11, after V lost 6 bases and J lost 5 bases. CDR3 amino acids: CASSLAGTTHETQYF. The CDR3 DNA is TGTGCCAGCAGCTTAGCGGGAACCACTCATGAGACCCAGTACTTC.

The rearrangement joins TRBV10-3 to TRBJ2-1, with a tentative D call TRBD1 (5 bases). Germline assignment: CDR1 ENHRY and CDR2 SYGVKD. The CDR3 is made up of 14 amino acids. V lost 4 bases, J lost 7 bases, and 14 bases lay in between. The CDR3 sequence is CAISGSVRENEQFF. The DNA for the CDR3 is TGTGCCATCAGTGGCTCGGTCAGGGAAAATGAGCAGTTCTTC.

The V call is TRBV14, the J call TRBJ1-1; unclear D gene. Trimming pared 0 bases from V and 3 bases from J, leaving 8 bases between. The CDR3 is 14 amino acids. CDR1 is SGHDN and CDR2 is FVKESK in the germline V gene. The CDR3 nucleotides read TGTGCCAGCAGCCAAGATATGGTGCACACTGAAGCTTTCTTT. This gives the protein CASSQDMVHTEAFF.

The chain couples TRBV7-9 to TRBJ2-1, with 8 bases lining up with TRBD2. Germline V CDR1 and CDR2: SEHNR, FQNEAQ (reference sequence). J was trimmed by 0 bases and V by 4 bases; bases with no gene match: 14. CDR3 length equals 19 residues. CDR3 sequence: CASSSLEGAGGLSYNEQFF. The CDR3 region has the DNA TGTGCCAGCAGCTCACTAGAAGGGGCGGGAGGACTCTCCTACAATGAGCAGTTCTTC.

This rearrangement joins TRBV5-1 to TRBJ2-1; TRBD2 matches at 7 bases. Germline CDR1 is SGHRS and CDR2 is YFSETQ. The V segment lost 4 bases and the J segment 0 bases; nucleotides outside the gene matches: 10. The CDR3 contains 17 residues. CDR3 DNA: TGCGCCAGCAGCCCCAACCCGGGGGGAAGCTCCTACAATGAGCAGTTCTTC. Its protein product is CASSPNPGGSSYNEQFF.

This rearrangement joins TRBV30 to TRBJ2-5, with D hard to call. Trimming removed 3 bases at V and 2 bases at J, with 10 bases between. Germline loops: CDR1 GTSNPN, CDR2 SVGIG (reference sequence). This CDR3 region has 13 residues. The CDR3 sequence is CAWSGRGQETQYF. CDR3 coding DNA: TGTGCCTGGAGCGGGCGAGGACAAGAGACCCAGTACTTC.

CDR3 loop: CAISAVGTGQGAIPLSYEQYF. In nucleotides, the CDR3 is TGTGCCATCAGTGCTGTGGGAACCGGACAGGGGGCTATACCTCTTTCCTACGAGCAGTACTTC. This chain links TRBV10-3 with TRBJ2-7; 11 nucleotides match TRBD1. The CDR3 totals 21 residues. CDR1 and CDR2 from the germline V gene are ENHRY and SYGVKD. J gave up 1 base and V 4 bases, and 21 bases lay outside the gene matches.

Only one count was recorded for this clonotype. The V and J genes are TRBV14 and TRBJ2-6; D unresolved. V was pared by 4 bases and J by 0 bases, with 7 bases between. CDR3 length equals 15 residues. The germline V gene encodes CDR1 SGHDN and CDR2 FVKESK. CDR3 loop: CASSPSASGANVLTF. The CDR3 DNA sequence: TGTGCCAGCAGCCCCTCTGCCTCTGGGGCCAACGTCCTGACTTTC. Full variable domain (outside the CDR3, taken from reference TRBV14 and TRBJ2-6): EAGVTQFPSHSVIEKGQTVTLRCDPISGHDNLYWYRRVMGKEIKFLLHFVKESKQDESGMPNNRFLAERTGGTYSTLKVQPAELEDSGVYFCASSPSASGANVLTFGAGSRLTVL.